One and the same sample provided the 8 T cell receptor beta chains below, sequenced in a study of long-term antiretroviral therapy in people with HIV. Researchers report immunoSEQ v3.0 was run at survey level. Using immunoSEQ multiplex PCR, the repertoire was profiled, and TCRdb retains in-frame clones only, with some absent. The sample records 23,000 or so clones, around 84% being singletons. Sequenced material: unsorted PBMCs, taken 0.1 years before starting antiretroviral therapy. The origin of the receptors is a man aged 18 to 30 with HIV.

The CDR3 DNA reads TGTGCCAGCAGCTTCCAGCCCCTCCAGGGAACTAATGAAAAACTGTTTTTT. This gives the protein CASSFQPLQGTNEKLFF. This chain uses TRBV7-8 with TRBJ1-4, with D possibly being TRBD1 (5 bases). Trimming removed 3 bases at V and 1 base at J, with 15 bases between. There are 17 residues in the CDR3. The germline gives CDR1 SGHVS, CDR2 FQNEAQ.

The V gene is TRBV27, the J gene TRBJ2-3; D may be TRBD1 or TRBD2 (6 bases each). Germline-derived CDR1 and CDR2 are MNHEY and SMNVEV (reference sequence). V gave up 9 bases and J gave up 3 bases, with 19 bases separating them. The CDR3 runs to 15 residues. CDR3 in DNA: TGTGCCAGTCAGAGCGAAGGGGGGCTGACAGATACGCAGTATTTT. Translating gives CASQSEGGLTDTQYF.

The chain has TRBV27 and TRBJ1-1; D possibly corresponds to TRBD1 (6 bases). In germline, CDR1 is MNHEY, CDR2 SMNVEV (reference sequence). The V end lost 7 bases, the J end lost 6 bases, and 15 bases lay between the germline ends. This CDR3 is built from 13 residues. For the CDR3, the DNA is TGTGCCAGCATCCGGAGGGGGGGGGCTGAAGCTTTCTTT. This encodes CASIRRGGAEAFF.

The chain combines TRBV4-1 with TRBJ1-3; perhaps TRBD1 as D (5 bases). The germline V gene encodes CDR1 MGHRA and CDR2 YSYEKL. This CDR3 region has 17 residues. The V end lost 6 bases, the J end lost 3 bases, and 21 bases lay between the germline ends. The CDR3 DNA reads TGCGCCAGCAGTCCGATAGGGAGGGGAGCTCTTGGAAACACCATATATTTT. This gives the protein CASSPIGRGALGNTIYF.

The rearrangement uses TRBV29-1 and TRBJ1-1; D not resolved. V was pared by 1 base and J by 5 bases, with 11 bases between. The CDR3 loop spans 13 amino acids. Germline CDR1 SQVTM, CDR2 ANQGSEA. Here the CDR3 reads CSVEVGEETEAFF. CDR3 in DNA: TGCAGCGTTGAAGTGGGAGAGGAGACTGAAGCTTTCTTT.

The chain recombines TRBV27 with TRBJ2-7; D unclear. Germline V gene data show CDR1 as MNHEY and CDR2 as SMNVEV (reference sequence). The CDR3 sequence is 15 residues long. Trimming took 3 bases from V and 2 from J, leaving 14 bases between them. The CDR3 loop reads CASSFFANGPYEQYF. The CDR3 region has the DNA TGTGCCAGCAGTTTCTTTGCCAACGGCCCCTACGAGCAGTACTTC.

This chain connects TRBV28 to TRBJ2-3; 10 bases map to TRBD2. The V segment lost 7 bases and the J segment 0 bases; nucleotides outside the gene matches: 16. The CDR3 consists of 19 residues. Germline V gives CDR1 MDHEN, CDR2 SYDVKM. The CDR3 protein is CASNTPGLALVGSTDTQYF. DNA for the CDR3: TGTGCCAGCAATACTCCGGGACTAGCGTTGGTGGGGAGCACAGATACGCAGTATTTT.

This chain uses TRBV6-1 with TRBJ1-2; D may be TRBD1 (5 bases). The CDR3 runs to 10 residues. The germline CDR1 and CDR2 sequences are MNHNS and SASEGT. The V gene lost 7 bases and the J gene lost 8 bases, with 8 bases spanning the gap. CDR3 sequence reads: CASTGTGYTF. CDR3 sequence (DNA): TGTGCCAGCACAGGGACCGGCTACACCTTC.